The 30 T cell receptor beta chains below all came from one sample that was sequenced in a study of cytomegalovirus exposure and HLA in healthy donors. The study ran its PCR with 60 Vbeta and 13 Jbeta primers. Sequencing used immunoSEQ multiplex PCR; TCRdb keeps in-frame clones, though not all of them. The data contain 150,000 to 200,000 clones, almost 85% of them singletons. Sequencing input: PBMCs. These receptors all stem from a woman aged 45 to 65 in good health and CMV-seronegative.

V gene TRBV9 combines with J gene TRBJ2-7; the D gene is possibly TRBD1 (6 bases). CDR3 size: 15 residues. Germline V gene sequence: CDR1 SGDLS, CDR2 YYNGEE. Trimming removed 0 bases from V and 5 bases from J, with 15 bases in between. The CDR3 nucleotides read TGTGCCAGCAGCGTAGGGGCAGGGGAAGTGGACGAGCAGTACTTC. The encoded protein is CASSVGAGEVDEQYF.

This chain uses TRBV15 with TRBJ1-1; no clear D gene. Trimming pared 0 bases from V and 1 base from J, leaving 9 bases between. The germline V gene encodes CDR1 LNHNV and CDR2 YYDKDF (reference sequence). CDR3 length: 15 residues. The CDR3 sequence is CATSRDIARNTEAFF. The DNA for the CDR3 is TGTGCCACCAGCAGAGATATAGCACGGAACACTGAAGCTTTCTTT.

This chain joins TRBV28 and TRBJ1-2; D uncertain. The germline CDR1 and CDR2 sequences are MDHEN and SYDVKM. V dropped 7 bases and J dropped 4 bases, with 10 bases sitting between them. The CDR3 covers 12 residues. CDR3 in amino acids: CASTNSLYGYTF. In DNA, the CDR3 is TGTGCCAGCACAAACAGCCTCTATGGCTACACCTTC.

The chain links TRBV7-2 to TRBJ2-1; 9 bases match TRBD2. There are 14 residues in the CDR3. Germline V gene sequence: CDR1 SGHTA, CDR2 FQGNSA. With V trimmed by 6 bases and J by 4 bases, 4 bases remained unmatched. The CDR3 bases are TGTGCCAGCAGTCGGACTAGCGCATACAATGAGCAGTTCTTC. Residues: CASSRTSAYNEQFF.

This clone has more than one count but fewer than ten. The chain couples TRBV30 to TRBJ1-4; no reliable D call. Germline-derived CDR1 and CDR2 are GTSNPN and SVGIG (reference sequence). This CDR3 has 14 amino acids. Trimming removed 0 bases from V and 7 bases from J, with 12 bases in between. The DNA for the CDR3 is TGTGCCTGGAGTGTACGGAGGGTACGTGAAAAACTGTTTTTT. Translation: CAWSVRRVREKLFF.

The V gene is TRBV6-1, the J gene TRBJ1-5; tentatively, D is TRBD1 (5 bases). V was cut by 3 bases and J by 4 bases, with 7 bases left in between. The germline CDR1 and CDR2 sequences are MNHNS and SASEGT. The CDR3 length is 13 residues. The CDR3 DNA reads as TGTGCCAGCAGTGATAACAGGAATCAGCCCCAGCATTTT. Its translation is CASSDNRNQPQHF.

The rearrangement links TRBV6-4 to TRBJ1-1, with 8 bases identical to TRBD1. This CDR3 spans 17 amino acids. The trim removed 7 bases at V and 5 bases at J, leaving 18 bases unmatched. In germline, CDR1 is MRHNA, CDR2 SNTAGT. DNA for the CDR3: TGTGCCAGCACCCCCGGGGGACAGGTCGGAAGGGGAACTGAAGCTTTCTTT. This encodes CASTPGGQVGRGTEAFF.

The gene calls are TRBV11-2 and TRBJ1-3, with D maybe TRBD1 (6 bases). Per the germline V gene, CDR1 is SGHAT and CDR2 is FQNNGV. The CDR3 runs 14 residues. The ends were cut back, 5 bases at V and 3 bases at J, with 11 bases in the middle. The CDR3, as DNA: TGTGCCAGCAGCCCCAGGGGTTATGGAAACACCATATATTTT. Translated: CASSPRGYGNTIYF.

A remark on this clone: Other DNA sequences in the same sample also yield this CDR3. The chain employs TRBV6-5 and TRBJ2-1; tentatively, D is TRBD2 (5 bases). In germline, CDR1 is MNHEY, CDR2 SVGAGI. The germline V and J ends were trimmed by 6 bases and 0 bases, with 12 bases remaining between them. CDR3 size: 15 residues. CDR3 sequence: CASSRTPSSYNEQFF. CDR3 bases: TGTGCCAGCAGCCGGACTCCTAGCTCCTACAATGAGCAGTTCTTC.

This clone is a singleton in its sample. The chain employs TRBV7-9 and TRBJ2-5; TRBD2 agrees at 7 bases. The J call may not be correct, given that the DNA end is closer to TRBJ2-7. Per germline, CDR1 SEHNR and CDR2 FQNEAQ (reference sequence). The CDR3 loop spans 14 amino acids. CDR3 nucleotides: TGTGCCAGCAGACGGGGGGAGGCTTATAACGAGCAGTACTTC. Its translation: CASRRGEAYNEQYF.

CDR3 DNA: TGTGCCAGCTCACGGTCGGCAGGTGATGGCTACACCTTC. Protein sequence: CASSRSAGDGYTF. The rearrangement links TRBV18 to TRBJ1-2; D uncertain. The CDR3 extends over 13 amino acids. V was shortened by 4 bases and J by 6 bases, with 12 bases between the two germline ends. Germline lookup yields CDR1 KGHSH and CDR2 LQKENI.

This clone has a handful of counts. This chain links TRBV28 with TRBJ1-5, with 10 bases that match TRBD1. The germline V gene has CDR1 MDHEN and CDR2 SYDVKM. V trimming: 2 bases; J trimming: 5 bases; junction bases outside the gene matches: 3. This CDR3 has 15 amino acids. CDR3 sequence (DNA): TGTGCCAGCAGTTTAGGAGGGACAGGGGATCAGCCCCAGCATTTT. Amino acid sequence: CASSLGGTGDQPQHF.

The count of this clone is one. CDR3 bases: TGTGCCAGCTCACCCCTAGCGGTTAGCTCCTACGAGCAGTACTTC. Its protein is CASSPLAVSSYEQYF. The chain carries TRBV18 and TRBJ2-7; TRBD2 matches 7 bases. This CDR3 spans 15 amino acids. After removal of 3 bases from V and 0 bases from J, the junction contained 5 bases not matched to a gene. Germline assignment: CDR1 KGHSH and CDR2 LQKENI.

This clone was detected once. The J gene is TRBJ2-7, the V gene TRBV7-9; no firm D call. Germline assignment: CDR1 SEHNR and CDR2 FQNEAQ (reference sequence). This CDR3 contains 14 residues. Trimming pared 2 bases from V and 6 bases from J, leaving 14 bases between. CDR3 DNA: TGTGCCAGCAGCTTAACCCCTGCGGCCCTCGAGCAGTACTTC. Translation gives CASSLTPAALEQYF.

CDR3: CASGFPSRAGVNQPQHF. The DNA of the CDR3 is TGTGCTAGTGGTTTCCCTTCCCGGGCAGGGGTCAATCAGCCCCAGCATTTT. The V and J genes are TRBV12-5 and TRBJ1-5; the D gene is possibly TRBD1 (6 bases). The CDR3 is made up of 17 amino acids. V lost 3 bases to trimming and J lost 3 bases, with 18 bases between them. Germline V gives CDR1 LGHNT, CDR2 FRNRAP. The full variable domain, completed using reference TRBV12-5 and TRBJ1-5, is DARVTQTPRHKVTEMGQEVTMRCQPILGHNTVFWYRQTMMQGLELLAYFRNRAPLDDSGMPKDRFSAEMPDATLATLKIQPSEPRDSAVYFCASGFPSRAGVNQPQHFGDGTRLSIL.

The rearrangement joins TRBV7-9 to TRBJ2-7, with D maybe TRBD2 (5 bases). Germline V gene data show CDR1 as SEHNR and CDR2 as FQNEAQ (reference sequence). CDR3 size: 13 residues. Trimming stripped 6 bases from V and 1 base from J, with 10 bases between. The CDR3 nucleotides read TGTGCCAGCAGTCCCTCGGGATCCTACGAGCAGTACTTC. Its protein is CASSPSGSYEQYF.

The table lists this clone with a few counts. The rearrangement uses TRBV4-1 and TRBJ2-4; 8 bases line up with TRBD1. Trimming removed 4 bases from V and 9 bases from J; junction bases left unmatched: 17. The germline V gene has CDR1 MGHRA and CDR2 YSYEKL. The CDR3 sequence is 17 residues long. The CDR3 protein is CASSLVIGRTGNAIQYF. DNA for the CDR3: TGCGCCAGCAGCCTCGTTATCGGAAGGACAGGGAACGCCATTCAGTACTTC.

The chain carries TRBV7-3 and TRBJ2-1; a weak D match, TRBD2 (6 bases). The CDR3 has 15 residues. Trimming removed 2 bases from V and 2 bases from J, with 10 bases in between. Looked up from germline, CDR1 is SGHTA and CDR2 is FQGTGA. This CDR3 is CASSLDGGPYNEQFF. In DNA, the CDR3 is TGTGCCAGCAGCTTAGATGGAGGGCCCTACAATGAGCAGTTCTTC.

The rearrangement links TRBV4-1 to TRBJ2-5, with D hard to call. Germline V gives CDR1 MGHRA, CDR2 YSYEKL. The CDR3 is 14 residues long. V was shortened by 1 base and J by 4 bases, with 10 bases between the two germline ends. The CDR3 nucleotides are TGCGCCAGCAGCCAAGGCCAGGCCGTAGAGACCCAGTACTTC. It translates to CASSQGQAVETQYF.

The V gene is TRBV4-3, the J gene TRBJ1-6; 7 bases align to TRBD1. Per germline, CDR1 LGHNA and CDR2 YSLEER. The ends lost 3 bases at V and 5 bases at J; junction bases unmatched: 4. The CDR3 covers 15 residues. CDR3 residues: CASSQRDSHNSPLHF. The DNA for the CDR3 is TGCGCCAGCAGCCAGAGGGACAGCCATAATTCACCCCTCCACTTT.

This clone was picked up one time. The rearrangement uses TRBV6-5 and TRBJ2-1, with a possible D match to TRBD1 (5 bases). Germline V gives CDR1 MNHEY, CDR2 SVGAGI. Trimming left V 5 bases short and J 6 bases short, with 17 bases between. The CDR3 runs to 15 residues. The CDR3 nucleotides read TGTGCCAGCAGTCCGTCCTGGACCAGGGTCAATGAGCAGTTCTTC. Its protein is CASSPSWTRVNEQFF.

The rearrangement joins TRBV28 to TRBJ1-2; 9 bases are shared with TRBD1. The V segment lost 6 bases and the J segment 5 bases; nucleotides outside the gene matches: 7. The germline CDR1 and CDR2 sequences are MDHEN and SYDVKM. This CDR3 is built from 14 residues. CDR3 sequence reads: CASRRGQGLYGYTF. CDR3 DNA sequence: TGTGCCAGCAGACGTGGACAGGGGCTATATGGCTACACCTTC.

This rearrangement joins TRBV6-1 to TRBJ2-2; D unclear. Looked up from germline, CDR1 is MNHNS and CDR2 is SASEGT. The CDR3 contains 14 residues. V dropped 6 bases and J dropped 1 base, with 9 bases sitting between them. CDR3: CASRFSGNTGELFF. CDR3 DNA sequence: TGTGCCAGCAGGTTCTCAGGGAACACCGGGGAGCTGTTTTTT.

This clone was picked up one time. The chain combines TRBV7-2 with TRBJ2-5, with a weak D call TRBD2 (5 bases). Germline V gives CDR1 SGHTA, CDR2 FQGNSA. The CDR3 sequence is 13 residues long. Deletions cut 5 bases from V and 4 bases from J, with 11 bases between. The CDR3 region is CASSQDLTETQYF. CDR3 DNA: TGTGCCAGCAGCCAGGACTTGACAGAGACCCAGTACTTC.

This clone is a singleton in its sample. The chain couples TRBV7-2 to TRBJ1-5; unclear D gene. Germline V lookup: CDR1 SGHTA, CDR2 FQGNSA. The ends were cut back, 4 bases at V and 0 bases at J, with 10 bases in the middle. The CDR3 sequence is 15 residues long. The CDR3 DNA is TGTGCCAGCAGCTCTACAGTGACTAGCAATCAGCCCCAGCATTTT. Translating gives CASSSTVTSNQPQHF.

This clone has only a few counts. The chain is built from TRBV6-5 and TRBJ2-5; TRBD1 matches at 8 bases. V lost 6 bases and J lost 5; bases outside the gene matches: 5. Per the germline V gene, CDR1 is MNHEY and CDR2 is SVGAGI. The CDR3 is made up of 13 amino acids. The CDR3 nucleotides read TGTGCCAGCAGCTCCCGGGACAGGGAGACCCAGTACTTC. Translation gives CASSSRDRETQYF.

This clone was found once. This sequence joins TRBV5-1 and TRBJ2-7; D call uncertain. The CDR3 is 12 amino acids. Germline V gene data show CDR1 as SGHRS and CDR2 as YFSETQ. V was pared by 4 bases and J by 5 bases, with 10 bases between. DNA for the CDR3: TGCGCCAGCAGCCCCCCCAGTCACGAGCAGTACTTC. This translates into CASSPPSHEQYF.

CDR3 sequence reads: CAWRPGGSYEQYF. For the CDR3, the DNA is TGTGCCTGGCGGCCAGGGGGTTCCTACGAGCAGTACTTC. This chain links TRBV30 with TRBJ2-7; TRBD1 aligns across 7 bases. The CDR3 length is 13 residues. CDR1 is GTSNPN and CDR2 is SVGIG in the germline V gene (reference sequence). Trimming at V came to 5 bases and at J to 1 base, leaving 5 bases not matched to a gene.

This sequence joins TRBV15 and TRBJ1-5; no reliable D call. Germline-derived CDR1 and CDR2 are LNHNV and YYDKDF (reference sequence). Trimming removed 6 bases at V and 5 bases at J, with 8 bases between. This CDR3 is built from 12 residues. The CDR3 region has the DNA TGTGCCACCAGTCGGGGTGATCAGCCCCAGCATTTT. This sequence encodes CATSRGDQPQHF.

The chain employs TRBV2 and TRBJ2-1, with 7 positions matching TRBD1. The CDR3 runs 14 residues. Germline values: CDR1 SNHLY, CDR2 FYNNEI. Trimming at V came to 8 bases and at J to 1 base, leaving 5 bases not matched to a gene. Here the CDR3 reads CASSGTVSYNEQFF. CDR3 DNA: TGTGCCAGCTCCGGGACAGTATCCTACAATGAGCAGTTCTTC.